This TCR beta chain is from a study of shared clonotypes between healthy human individuals. The CDR3 runs to 15 residues. Germline loops: CDR1 SGHRS, CDR2 YFSETQ. After removal of 3 bases from V and 4 bases from J, the junction contained 4 bases not matched to a gene. Sequencing was at deep level. Clones were read by immunoSEQ multiplex PCR, and TCRdb kept only the in-frame ones, dropping some. Among more than 500,000 clones listed, roughly 95% were seen once. This clone was observed once. This sequence was found in a woman aged 25 to 39 in good health. The chain employs TRBV5-1 and TRBJ2-1, with 10 positions matching TRBD2. The sample taken for sequencing was naive CD4+ T cells sorted from blood. Indicated subset: CD45RA+ positively selected. CDR3 region: CASSSGLAIYNEQFF. CDR3 sequence (DNA): TGCGCCAGCAGCTCGGGACTAGCGATTTACAATGAGCAGTTCTTC.